A selection of T cell receptor beta chains follows, all from one sample in a study of cytomegalovirus exposure and HLA in healthy donors. The data were produced by immunoSEQ multiplex PCR, yet TCRdb's version contains in-frame clones alone and is incomplete. The sample includes some 130,000 clones. The sequenced material came from PBMCs. The source is a woman aged 40-49 years in good health and CMV-seronegative. Each CDR3 is given with its conserved first and last residue. D genes are given only for firm matches.

v_gene,d_gene,j_gene,CDR3aa,CDR3nt
TRBV28,TRBD1,TRBJ1-5,CASRIQGRVQPQHF,TGTGCCAGCAGGATACAGGGGCGCGTTCAGCCCCAGCATTTT
TRBV9,NA,TRBJ2-7,CASSGDSDEQYF,TGTGCCAGCAGCGGCGACAGTGACGAGCAGTACTTC
TRBV7-2,NA,TRBJ2-1,CASSFRGGYNEQFF,TGTGCCAGCAGCTTCCGTGGGGGGTACAATGAGCAGTTCTTC
TRBV6-6,NA,TRBJ1-4,CASSGQSGREKLFF,TGTGCCAGCAGTGGACAGTCAGGACGTGAAAAACTGTTTTTT
TRBV2,NA,TRBJ2-2,CASKTRNTGELFF,TGTGCCAGCAAGACTAGGAACACCGGGGAGCTGTTTTTT
TRBV5-1,NA,TRBJ2-2,CASSWTENTGELFF,TGCGCCAGCAGTTGGACAGAGAACACCGGGGAGCTGTTTTTT
TRBV29-1,NA,TRBJ1-2,CSVERQGSGYTF,TGCAGCGTTGAGCGGCAGGGATCAGGCTACACCTTC
TRBV19,NA,TRBJ1-1,CASSIVGVRTEAFF,TGTGCCAGTAGTATTGTCGGGGTACGAACTGAAGCTTTCTTT
TRBV4-3,NA,TRBJ2-5,CASSQSFAGPERTQYF,TGCGCCAGCAGCCAATCCTTTGCAGGGCCCGAAAGGACCCAGTACTTC
TRBV20-1,NA,TRBJ1-6,CSAKRNSPLHF,TGCAGTGCTAAGAGGAATTCACCCCTCCACTTT
TRBV10-3,NA,TRBJ1-1,CAISEAQLIAEAFF,TGTGCCATCAGTGAAGCACAGCTTATCGCTGAAGCTTTCTTT
TRBV6-1,TRBD2,TRBJ2-1,CASSSVSGGYDEQFF,TGTGCCAGCAGTTCCGTAAGCGGGGGGTATGATGAGCAGTTCTTC
TRBV7-3,NA,TRBJ1-5,CASSLTRVSNQPQHF,TGTGCCAGCAGCTTAACCAGGGTGAGCAATCAGCCCCAGCATTTT
TRBV4-3,NA,TRBJ2-3,CASSQDTGGPRRADTQYF,TGCGCCAGCAGCCAAGATACCGGGGGACCCCGAAGGGCAGATACGCAGTATTTT